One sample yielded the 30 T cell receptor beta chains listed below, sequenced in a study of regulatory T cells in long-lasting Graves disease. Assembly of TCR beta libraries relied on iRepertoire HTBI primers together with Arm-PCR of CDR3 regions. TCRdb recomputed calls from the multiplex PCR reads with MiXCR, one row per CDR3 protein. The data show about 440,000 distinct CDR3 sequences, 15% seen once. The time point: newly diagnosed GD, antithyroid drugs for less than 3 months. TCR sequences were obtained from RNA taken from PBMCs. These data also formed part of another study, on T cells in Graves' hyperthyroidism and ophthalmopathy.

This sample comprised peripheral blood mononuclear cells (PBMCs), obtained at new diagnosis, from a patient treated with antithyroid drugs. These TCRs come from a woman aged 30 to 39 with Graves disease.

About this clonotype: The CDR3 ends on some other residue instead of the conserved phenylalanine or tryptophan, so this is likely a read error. The CDR3 region is CASSGGLVYTYNEQFL. The CDR3 nucleotides are TGTGCCAGCAGCGGGGGACTAGTTTACACCTACAATGAGCAGTTCCTC. The chain is built from TRBV11-1 and TRBJ2-5; 8 bases are a match to TRBD2. The DNA end is a closer match to TRBJ2-1, so the J assignment may be wrong. The CDR3 consists of 16 residues. The germline V gene has CDR1 SGHAT and CDR2 FQDESV (reference sequence).

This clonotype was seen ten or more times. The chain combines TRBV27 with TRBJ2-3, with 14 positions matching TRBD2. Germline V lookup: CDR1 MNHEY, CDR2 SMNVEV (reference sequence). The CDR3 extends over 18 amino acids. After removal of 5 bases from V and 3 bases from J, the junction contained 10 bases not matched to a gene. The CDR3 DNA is TGTGCCAGCAGTCCCACCAGACTAGCGGGAGGGGGGACAGATACGCAGTATTTT. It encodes CASSPTRLAGGGTDTQYF.

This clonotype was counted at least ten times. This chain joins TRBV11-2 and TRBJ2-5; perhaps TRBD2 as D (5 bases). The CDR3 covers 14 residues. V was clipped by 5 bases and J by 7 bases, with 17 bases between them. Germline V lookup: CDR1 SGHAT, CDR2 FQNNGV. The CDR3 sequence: CASSPQGRRGTQYF. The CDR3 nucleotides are TGTGCCAGCAGCCCCCAAGGCCGACGGGGGACCCAGTACTTC.

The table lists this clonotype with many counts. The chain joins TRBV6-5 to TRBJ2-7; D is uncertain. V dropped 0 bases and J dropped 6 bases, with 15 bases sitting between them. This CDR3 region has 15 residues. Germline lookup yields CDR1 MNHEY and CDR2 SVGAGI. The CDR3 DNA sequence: TGTGCCAGCAGTTACTCGATTCCCCTCGCGGCCGAGCAGTACTTC. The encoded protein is CASSYSIPLAAEQYF.

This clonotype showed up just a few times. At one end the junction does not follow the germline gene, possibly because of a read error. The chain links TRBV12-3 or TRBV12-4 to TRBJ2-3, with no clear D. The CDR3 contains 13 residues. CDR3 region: CAGSFRGTDTQYF. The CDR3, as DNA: TGTGCCGGCAGTTTCCGGGGCACAGATACGCAGTATTTT.

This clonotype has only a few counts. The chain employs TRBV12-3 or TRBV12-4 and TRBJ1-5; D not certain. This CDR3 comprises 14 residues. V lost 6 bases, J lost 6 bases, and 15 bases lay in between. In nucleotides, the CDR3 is TGTGCCAGCAGAAACGGCCCGGGTACTCAGCCCCAGCATTTT. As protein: CASRNGPGTQPQHF.

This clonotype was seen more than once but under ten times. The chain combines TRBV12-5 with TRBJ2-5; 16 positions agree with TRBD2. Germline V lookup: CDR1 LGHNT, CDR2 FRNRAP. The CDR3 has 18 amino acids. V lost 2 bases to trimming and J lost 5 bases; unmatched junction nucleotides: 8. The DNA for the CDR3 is TGTGCTAGTGGTTTGTCCCCGGGACTAGCGGGAGGGCAGGAGACCCAGTACTTC. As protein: CASGLSPGLAGGQETQYF.

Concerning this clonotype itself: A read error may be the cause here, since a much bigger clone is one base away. The CDR3 DNA reads TGCGCCAGCAGCTTGGTAGTCAGGGAATCCTACGAGCAGTACTTC. Translating it yields CASSLVVRESYEQYF. The chain recombines TRBV5-1 with TRBJ2-7, with D possibly matching TRBD1 (5 bases). Trimming removed 0 bases from V and 1 base from J, with 11 bases in between. This CDR3 spans 15 amino acids. Per the germline V gene, CDR1 is SGHRS and CDR2 is YFSETQ.

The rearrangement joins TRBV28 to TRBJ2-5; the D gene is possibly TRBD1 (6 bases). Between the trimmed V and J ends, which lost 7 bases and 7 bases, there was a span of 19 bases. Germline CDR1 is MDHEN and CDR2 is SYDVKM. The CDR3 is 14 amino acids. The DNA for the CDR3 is TGTGCCAGCATTTCATCCGGGACATACGTGACCCAGTACTTC. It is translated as CASISSGTYVTQYF.

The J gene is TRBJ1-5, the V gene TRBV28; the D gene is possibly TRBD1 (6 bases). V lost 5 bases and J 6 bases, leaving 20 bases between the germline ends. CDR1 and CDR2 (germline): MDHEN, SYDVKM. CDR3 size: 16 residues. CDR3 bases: TGTGCCAGCAGTGAGACTACAGGGAACTTAGGTCAGCCCCAGCATTTT. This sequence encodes CASSETTGNLGQPQHF.

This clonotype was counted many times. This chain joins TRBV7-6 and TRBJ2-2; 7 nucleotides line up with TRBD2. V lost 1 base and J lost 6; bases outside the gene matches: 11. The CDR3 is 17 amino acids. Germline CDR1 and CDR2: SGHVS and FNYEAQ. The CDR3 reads CASSLVGSGGPAGELFF. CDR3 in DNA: TGTGCCAGCAGCTTAGTTGGGTCGGGAGGTCCTGCCGGGGAGCTGTTTTTT.

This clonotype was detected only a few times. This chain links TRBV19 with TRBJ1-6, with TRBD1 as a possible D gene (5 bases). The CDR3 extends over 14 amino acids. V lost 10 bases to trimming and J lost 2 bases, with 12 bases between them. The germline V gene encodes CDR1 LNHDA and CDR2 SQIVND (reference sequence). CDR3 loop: CATHPGTYNSPLHF. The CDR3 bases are TGTGCCACCCACCCAGGGACCTATAATTCACCCCTCCACTTT.

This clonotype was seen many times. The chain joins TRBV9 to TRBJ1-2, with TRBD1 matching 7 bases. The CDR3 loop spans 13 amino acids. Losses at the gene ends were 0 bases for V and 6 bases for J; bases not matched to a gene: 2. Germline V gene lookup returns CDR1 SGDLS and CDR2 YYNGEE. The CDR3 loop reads CASSVDQGDGYTF. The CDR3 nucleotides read TGTGCCAGCAGCGTAGATCAGGGGGATGGCTACACCTTC.

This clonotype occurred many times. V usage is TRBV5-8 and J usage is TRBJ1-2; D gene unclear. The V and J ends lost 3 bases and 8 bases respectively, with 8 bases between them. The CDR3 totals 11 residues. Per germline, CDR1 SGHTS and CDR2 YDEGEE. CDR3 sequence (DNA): TGTGCCAGCAGCTCTCGAGACGGCTACACCTTC. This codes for CASSSRDGYTF.

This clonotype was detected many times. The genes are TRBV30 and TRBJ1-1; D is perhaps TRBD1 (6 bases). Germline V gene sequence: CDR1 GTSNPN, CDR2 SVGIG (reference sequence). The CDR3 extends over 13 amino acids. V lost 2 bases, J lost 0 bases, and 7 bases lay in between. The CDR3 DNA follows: TGTGCCTGGAGTCGGACAGTGAACACTGAAGCTTTCTTT. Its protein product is CAWSRTVNTEAFF.

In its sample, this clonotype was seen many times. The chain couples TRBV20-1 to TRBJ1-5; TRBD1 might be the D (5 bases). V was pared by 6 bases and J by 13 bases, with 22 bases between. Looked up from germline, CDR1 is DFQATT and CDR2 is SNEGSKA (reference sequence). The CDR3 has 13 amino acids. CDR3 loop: CSATGRTEWIQHF. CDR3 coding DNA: TGCAGTGCAACAGGACGGACTGAGTGGATACAGCATTTT.

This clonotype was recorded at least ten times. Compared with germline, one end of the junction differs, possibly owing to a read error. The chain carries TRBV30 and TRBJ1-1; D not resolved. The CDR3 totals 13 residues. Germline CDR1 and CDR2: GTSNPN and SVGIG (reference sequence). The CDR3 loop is CASSVGVETEAFF. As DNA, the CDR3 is TGTGCCTCGAGTGTTGGGGTCGAAACTGAAGCTTTCTTT.

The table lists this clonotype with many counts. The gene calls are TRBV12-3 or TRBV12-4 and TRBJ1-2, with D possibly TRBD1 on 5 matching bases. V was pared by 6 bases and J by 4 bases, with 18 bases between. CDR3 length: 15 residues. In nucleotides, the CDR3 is TGTGCCAGCAGCCAAGGGGTGGTGGTGAGCTATGGCTACACCTTC. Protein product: CASSQGVVVSYGYTF.

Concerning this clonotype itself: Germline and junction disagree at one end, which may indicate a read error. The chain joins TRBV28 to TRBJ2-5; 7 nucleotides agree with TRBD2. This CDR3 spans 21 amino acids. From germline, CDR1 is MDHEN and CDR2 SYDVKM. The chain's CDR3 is CASGGPFSVGTKRDGQETQYF. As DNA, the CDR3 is TGTGCCAGCGGGGGTCCTTTTTCGGTCGGGACGAAGCGGGACGGCCAAGAAACCCAGTACTTC. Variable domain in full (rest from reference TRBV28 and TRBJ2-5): DVKVTQSSRYLVKRTGEKVFLECVQDMDHENMFWYRQDPGLGLRLIYFSYDVKMKEKGDIPEGYSVSREKKERFSLILESASTNQTSMYLCASGGPFSVGTKRDGQETQYFGPGTRLLVL.

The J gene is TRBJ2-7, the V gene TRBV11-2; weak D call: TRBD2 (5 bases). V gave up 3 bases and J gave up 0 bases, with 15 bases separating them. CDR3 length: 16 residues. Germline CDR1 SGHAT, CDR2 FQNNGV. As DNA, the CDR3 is TGTGCCAGCAGCTTTTGGGCCAGCGGAGACTCCTACGAGCAGTACTTC. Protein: CASSFWASGDSYEQYF.

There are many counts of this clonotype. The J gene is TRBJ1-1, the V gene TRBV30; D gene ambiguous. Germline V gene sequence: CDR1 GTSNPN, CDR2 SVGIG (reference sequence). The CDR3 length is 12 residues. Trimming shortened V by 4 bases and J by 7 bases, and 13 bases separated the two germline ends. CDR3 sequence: CAWILSAGEAFF. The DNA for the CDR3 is TGTGCCTGGATTTTGTCCGCGGGTGAAGCTTTCTTT.

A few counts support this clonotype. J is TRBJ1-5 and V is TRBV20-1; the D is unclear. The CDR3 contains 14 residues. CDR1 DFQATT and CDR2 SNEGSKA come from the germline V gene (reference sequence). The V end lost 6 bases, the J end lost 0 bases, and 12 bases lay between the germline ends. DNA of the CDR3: TGCAGTGCAGACCCGACGGATAGCAATCAGCCCCAGCATTTT. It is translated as CSADPTDSNQPQHF.

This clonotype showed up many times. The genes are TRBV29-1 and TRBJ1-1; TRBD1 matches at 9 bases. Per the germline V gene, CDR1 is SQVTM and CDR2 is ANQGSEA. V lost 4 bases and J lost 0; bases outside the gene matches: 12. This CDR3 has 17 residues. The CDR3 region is CSVVRGQGSILNTEAFF. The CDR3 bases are TGCAGCGTTGTCCGGGGACAGGGATCTATTTTGAACACTGAAGCTTTCTTT.

CDR3 bases: TGTGCCAGCTTTTCGTCGCGGGACCTAACCTACGAGCAGTACTTC. Its translation is CASFSSRDLTYEQYF. V is TRBV6-2 or TRBV6-3 and J is TRBJ2-7; TRBD2 might be the D (6 bases). V was cut by 8 bases and J by 2 bases, with 19 bases left in between. The CDR3 consists of 15 residues. Germline CDR1 is MNHEY and CDR2 is SVGEGT.

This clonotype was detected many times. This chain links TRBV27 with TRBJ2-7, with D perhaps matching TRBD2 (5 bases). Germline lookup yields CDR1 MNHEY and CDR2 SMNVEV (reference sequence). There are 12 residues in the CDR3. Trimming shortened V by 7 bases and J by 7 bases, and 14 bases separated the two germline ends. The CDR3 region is CASKGLEVEQYF. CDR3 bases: TGTGCCAGCAAAGGGTTGGAGGTGGAGCAGTACTTC.

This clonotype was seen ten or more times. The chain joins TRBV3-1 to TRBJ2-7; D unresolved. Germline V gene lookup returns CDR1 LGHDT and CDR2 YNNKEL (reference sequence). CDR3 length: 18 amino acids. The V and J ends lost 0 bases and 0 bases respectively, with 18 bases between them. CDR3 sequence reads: CASSQERGAAPSSYEQYF. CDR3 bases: TGTGCCAGCAGCCAAGAACGCGGCGCGGCACCCAGCTCCTACGAGCAGTACTTC.

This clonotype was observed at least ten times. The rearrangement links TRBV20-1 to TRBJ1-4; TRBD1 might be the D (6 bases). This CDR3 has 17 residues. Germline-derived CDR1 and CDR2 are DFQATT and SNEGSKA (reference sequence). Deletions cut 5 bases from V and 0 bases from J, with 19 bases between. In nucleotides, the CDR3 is TGCAGTGCTTGCACAGGGCTAAACTGTGCAACTAATGAAAAACTGTTTTTT. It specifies CSACTGLNCATNEKLFF.

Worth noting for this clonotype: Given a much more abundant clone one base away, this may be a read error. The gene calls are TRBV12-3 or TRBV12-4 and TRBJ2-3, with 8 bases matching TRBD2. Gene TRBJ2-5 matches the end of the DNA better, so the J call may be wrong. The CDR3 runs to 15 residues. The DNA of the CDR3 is TGTGCCGGCAGTTTAGACGGGGGGGTTAGGGAGACCCAGTACTTC. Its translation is CAGSLDGGVRETQYF.

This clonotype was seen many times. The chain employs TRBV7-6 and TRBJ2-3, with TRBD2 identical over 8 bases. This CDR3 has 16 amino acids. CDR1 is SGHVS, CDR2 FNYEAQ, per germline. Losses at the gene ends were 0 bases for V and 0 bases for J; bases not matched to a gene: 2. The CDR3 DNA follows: TGTGCCAGCAGCTTAGCGTCTAGCGGGAGCACAGATACGCAGTATTTT. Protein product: CASSLASSGSTDTQYF.

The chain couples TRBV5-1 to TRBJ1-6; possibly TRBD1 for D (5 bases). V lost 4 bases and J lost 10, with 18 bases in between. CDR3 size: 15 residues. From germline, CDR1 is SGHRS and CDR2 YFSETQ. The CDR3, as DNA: TGCGCCAGCAGCCGCCGGGACGGGGAAGGGTCACCCCTCCACTTT. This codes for CASSRRDGEGSPLHF.